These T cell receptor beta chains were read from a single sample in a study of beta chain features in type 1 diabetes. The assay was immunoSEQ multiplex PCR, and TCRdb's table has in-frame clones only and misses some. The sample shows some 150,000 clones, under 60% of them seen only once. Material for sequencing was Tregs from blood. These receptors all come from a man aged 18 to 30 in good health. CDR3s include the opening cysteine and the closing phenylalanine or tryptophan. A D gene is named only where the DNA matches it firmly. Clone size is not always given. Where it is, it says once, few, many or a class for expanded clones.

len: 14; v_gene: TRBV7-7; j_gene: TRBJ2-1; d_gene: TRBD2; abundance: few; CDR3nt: TGTGCCAGCCAAGCGAGCGGGGGGAACAATGAGCAGTTCTTC; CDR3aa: CASQASGGNNEQFF
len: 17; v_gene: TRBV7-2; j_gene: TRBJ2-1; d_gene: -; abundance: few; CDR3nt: TGTGCCAGCAGCTTAGATCAGGTCGCATACGGCTACAATGAGCAGTTCTTC; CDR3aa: CASSLDQVAYGYNEQFF
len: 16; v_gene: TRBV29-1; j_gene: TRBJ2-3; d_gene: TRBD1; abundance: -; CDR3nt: TGCAGCGTTGAAATCCGTCTCGGACAGGGGACTTATACGCAGTATTTT; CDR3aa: CSVEIRLGQGTYTQYF
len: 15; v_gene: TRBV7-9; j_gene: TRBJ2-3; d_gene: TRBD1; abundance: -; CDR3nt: TGTGCCAGCAGCCCGAGACAGGGGGTCACAGATACGCAGTATTTT; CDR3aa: CASSPRQGVTDTQYF
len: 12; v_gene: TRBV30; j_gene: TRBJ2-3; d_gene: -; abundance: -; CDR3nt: TGTGCCTGGAGCGCCACTAGCACTGCGCAGTATTTT; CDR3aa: CAWSATSTAQYF
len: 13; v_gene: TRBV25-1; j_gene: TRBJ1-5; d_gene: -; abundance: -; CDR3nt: TGTGCCAGCAGTGAGACTCTAAACCAGCCCCAGCATTTT; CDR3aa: CASSETLNQPQHF
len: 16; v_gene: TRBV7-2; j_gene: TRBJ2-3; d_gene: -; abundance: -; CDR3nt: TGTGCCAGCAGTCCGGACAGCGACCTTAGCACAGATACGCAGTATTTT; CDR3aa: CASSPDSDLSTDTQYF
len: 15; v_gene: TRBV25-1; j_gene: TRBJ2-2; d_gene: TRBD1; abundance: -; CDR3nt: TGTGCCAGCAGTGACTACAGGGGATACACCGGGGAGCTGTTTTTT; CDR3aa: CASSDYRGYTGELFF
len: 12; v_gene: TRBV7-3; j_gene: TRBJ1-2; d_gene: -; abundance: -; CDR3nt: TGTGCCAGCAGCCCATCTATTTATGGCTACACCTTC; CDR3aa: CASSPSIYGYTF
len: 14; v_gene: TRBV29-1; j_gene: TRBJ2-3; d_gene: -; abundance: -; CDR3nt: TGCAGCGTTGAACAGGCAGAGAGCACAGATACGCAGTATTTT; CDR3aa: CSVEQAESTDTQYF
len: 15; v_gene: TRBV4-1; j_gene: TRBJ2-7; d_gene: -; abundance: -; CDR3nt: TGCGCCAGCAGCCAAGATGGCCGGGGGAGCTACGAGCAGTACTTC; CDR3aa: CASSQDGRGSYEQYF
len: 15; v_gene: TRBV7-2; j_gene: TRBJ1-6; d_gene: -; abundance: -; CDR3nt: TGTGCCAGCAGCTTAGTGGGGGAGGCTAATTCACCCCTCCACTTT; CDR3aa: CASSLVGEANSPLHF
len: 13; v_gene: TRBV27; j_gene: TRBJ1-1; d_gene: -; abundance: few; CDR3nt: TGTGCCAGCAGTGACAGCTTTGGCACTGAAGCTTTCTTT; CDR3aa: CASSDSFGTEAFF
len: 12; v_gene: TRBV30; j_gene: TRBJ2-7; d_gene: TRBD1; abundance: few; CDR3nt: TGTGCCTGGGGACAGGGGGCGGGCGAGCAGTACTTC; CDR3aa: CAWGQGAGEQYF
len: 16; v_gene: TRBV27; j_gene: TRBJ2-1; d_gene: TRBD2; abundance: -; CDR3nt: TGTGCCAGCAGTATCTGGACTAGCGGGGGCCCGGATGAGCAGTTCTTC; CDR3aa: CASSIWTSGGPDEQFF
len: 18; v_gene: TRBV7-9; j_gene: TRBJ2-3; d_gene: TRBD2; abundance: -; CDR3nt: TGTGCCAGCAGCGGCCGCCTGTGGACTAGCGGGGGCACAGATACGCAGTATTTT; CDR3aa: CASSGRLWTSGGTDTQYF
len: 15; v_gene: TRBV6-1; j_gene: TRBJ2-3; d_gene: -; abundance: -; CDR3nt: TGTGCCAGCAGTGAACGGGGTTGGGGCACAGATACGCAGTATTTT; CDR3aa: CASSERGWGTDTQYF
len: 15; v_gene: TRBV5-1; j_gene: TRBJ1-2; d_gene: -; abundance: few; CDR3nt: TGCGCCAGCAGCCCAACGACAGGTATCAACTATGGCTACACCTTC; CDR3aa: CASSPTTGINYGYTF
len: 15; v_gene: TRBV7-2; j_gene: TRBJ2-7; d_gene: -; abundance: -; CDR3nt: TGTGCCAGCAGCGCCACCGGGACTCCCTCCTACGAGCAGTACTTC; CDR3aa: CASSATGTPSYEQYF
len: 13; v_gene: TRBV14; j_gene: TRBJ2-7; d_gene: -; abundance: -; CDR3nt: TGTGCCAGCAGCCAACGGGGCTCCTACGAGCAGTACTTC; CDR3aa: CASSQRGSYEQYF
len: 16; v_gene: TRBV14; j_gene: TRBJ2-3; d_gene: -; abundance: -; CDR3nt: TGTGCCAGCAGCCAACTACTCCTAGCCGGCACAGATACGCAGTATTTT; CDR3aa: CASSQLLLAGTDTQYF
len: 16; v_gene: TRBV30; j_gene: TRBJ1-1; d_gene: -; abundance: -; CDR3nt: TGTGCCTGGAGTGTACGAGGGTTCTCCAGAAACACTGAAGCTTTCTTT; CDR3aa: CAWSVRGFSRNTEAFF
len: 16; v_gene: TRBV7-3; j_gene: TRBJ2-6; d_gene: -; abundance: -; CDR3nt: TGTGCCAGCAGCTTAATCGGGACTGTGGGGGCCAACGTCCTGACTTTC; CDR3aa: CASSLIGTVGANVLTF
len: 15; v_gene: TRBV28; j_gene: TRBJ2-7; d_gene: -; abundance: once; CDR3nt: TGTGCCAGCAGTCTAGCAGGGGCAGAGGCCTACGAGCAGTACTTC; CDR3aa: CASSLAGAEAYEQYF
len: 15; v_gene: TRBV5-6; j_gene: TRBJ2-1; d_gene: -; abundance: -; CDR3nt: TGTGCCAGCAGCTTGGACTCGATCTCCTACAATGAGCAGTTCTTC; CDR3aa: CASSLDSISYNEQFF
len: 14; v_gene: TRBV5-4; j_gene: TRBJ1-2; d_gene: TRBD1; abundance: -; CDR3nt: TGTGCCAGCAGCTATGGACAGGGGCCCTATGGCTACACCTTC; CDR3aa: CASSYGQGPYGYTF
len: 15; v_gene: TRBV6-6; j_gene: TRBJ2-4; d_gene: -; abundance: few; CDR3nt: TGTGCCAGCAGGCCAGTTCGGGGGGCCAAAAACATTCAGTACTTC; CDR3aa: CASRPVRGAKNIQYF